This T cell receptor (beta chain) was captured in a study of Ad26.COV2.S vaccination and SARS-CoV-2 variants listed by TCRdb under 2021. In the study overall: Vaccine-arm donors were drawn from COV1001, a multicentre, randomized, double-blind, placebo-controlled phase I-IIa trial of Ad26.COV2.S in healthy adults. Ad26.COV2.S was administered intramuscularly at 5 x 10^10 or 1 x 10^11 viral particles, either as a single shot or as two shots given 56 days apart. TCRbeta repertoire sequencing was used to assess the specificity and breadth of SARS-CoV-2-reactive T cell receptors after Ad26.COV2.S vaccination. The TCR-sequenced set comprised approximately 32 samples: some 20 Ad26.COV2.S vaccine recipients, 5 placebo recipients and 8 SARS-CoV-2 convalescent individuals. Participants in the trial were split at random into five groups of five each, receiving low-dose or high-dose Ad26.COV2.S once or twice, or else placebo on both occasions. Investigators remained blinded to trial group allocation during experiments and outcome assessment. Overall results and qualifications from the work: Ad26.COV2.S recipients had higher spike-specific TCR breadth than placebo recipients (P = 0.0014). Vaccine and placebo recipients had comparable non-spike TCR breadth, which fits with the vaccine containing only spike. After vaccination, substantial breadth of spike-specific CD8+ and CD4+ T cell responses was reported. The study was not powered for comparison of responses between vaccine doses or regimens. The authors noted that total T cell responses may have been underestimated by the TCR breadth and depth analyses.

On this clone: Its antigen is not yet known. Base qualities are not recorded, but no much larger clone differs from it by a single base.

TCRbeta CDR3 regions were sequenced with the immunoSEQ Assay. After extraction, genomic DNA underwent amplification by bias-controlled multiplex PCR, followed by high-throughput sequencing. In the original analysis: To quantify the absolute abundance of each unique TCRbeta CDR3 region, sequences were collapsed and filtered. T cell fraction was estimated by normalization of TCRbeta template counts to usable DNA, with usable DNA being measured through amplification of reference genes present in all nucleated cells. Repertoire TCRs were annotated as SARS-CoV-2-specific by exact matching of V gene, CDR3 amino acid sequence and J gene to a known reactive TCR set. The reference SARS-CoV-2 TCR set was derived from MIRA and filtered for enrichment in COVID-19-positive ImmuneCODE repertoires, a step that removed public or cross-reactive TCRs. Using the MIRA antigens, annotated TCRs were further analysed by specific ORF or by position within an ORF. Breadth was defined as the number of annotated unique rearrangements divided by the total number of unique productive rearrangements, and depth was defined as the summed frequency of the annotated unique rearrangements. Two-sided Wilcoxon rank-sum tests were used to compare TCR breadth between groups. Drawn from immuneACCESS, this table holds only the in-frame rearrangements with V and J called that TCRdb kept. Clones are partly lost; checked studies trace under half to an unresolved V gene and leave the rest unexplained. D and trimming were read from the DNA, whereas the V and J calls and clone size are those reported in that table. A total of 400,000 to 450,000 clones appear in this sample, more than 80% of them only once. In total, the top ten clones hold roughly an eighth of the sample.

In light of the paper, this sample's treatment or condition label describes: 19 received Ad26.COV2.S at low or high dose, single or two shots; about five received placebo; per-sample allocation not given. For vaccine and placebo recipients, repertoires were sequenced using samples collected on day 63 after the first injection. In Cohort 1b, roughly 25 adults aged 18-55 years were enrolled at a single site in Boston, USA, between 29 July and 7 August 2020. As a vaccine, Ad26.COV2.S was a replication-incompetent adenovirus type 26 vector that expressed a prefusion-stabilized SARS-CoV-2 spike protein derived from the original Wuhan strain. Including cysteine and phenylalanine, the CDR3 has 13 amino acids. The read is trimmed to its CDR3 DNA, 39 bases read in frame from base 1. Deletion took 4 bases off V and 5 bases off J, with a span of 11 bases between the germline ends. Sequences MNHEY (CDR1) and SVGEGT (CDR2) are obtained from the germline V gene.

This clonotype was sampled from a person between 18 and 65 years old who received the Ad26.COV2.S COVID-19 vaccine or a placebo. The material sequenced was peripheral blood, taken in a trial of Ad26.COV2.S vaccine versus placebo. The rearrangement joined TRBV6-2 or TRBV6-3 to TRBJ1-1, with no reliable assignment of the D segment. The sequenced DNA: TGTGCCAGCAGTTCCAATACGGGGACTGAAGCTTTCTTT. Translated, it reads CASSSNTGTEAFF.